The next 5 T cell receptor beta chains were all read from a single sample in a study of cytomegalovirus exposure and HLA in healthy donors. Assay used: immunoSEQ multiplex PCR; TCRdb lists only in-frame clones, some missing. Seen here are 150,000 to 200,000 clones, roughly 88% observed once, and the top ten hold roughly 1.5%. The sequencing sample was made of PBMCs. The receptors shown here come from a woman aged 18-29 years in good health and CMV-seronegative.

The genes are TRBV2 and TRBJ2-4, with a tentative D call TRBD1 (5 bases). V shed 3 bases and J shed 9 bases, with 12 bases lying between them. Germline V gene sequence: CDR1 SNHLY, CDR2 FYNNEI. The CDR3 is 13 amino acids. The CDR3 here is CASSDGSGIIQYF. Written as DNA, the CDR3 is TGTGCCAGCAGTGACGGGTCAGGGATCATTCAGTACTTC.

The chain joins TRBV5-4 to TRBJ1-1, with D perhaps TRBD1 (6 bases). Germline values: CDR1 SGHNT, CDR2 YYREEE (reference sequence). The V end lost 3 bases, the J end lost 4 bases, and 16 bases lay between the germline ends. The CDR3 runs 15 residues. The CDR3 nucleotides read TGTGCCAGCAGCTCCCCACAGGGCGAGGGCACTGAAGCTTTCTTT. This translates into CASSSPQGEGTEAFF.

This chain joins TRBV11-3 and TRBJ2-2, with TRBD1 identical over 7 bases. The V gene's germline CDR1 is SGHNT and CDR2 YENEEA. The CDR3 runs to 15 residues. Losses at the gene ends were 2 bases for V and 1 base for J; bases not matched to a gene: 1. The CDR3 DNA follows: TGTGCCAGCAGCTTAAGGACAGGGAACACCGGGGAGCTGTTTTTT. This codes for CASSLRTGNTGELFF.

As DNA, the CDR3 is TGTGCCAGTAGTGTCAGCAGGGGTCAGGACGTAATGAACACTGAAGCTTTCTTT. As protein: CASSVSRGQDVMNTEAFF. The chain couples TRBV19 to TRBJ1-1; perhaps TRBD1 as D (6 bases). The CDR3 is made up of 18 amino acids. The germline V gene has CDR1 LNHDA and CDR2 SQIVND (reference sequence). Trimming pared 5 bases from V and 0 bases from J, leaving 22 bases between.

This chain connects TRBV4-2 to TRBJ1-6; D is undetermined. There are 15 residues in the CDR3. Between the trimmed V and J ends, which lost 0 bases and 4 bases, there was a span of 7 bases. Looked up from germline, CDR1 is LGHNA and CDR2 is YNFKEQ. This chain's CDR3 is CASSQDVAYNSPLHF. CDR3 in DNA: TGTGCCAGCAGCCAAGATGTAGCATATAATTCACCCCTCCACTTT.